This T cell receptor (beta chain) was found in a study of patients and donors after allogeneic stem cell transplantation. TCRdb itself ran the RT-PCR reads through MiXCR, one entry per CDR3 protein. The sample gives 800,000 to 1,000,000 distinct CDR3 sequences, under 20% of which show up once; 6% is in the top ten. This TCR was recovered from a human donor who was either an allogeneic HSCT recipient or a stem cell or donor lymphocyte infusion donor (not recorded which). It is not recorded whose cells these are; they may come from a transplant donor. The specimen was blood, either unsorted or a sorted T cell fraction (not recorded which).

In DNA, the CDR3 is TGTGCCAGCAGCTTAGATGCGGGGAGCAGGCAGCCCCAGCATTTT. It codes for CASSLDAGSRQPQHF. The chain carries TRBV7-2 and TRBJ1-5; no definite D call. Trimming cost V 1 base and J 7 bases, with 14 bases left between them. This CDR3 has 15 residues. The germline V gene encodes CDR1 SGHTA and CDR2 FQGNSA.